This TCR beta chain came from a study of cytomegalovirus exposure and HLA in healthy donors. This clone was recorded a few times. Antigen unknown. This CDR3 contains 13 residues. Trimming stripped 4 bases from V and 4 bases from J, with 10 bases between. Germline CDR1 reads MGHDK; CDR2 reads SYGVNS. This PCR relied on a set of 60 Vbeta primers and 13 Jbeta primers. Clones were read by immunoSEQ multiplex PCR, and TCRdb kept only the in-frame ones, dropping some. The data hold some 190,000 clones, with around 73% observed a single time. The study's findings and limits: Researchers left out some V segments, among them TRBV6-2 and TRBV6-3, as indistinguishable.

The sample consisted of PBMCs. This sequence joins TRBV25-1 and TRBJ1-2, with a tentative D call TRBD1 (5 bases). This TCR was recovered from a woman aged 25 to 39 in good health and CMV-seropositive. The CDR3 here is CASSGYGGYGYTF. CDR3 bases: TGTGCCAGCAGTGGGTACGGGGGCTATGGCTACACCTTC.